This TCR beta chain emerged from a study of control samples from healthy donors and cancer patients. TCRdb's copy holds only in-frame clones and misses some; the assay was immunoSEQ multiplex PCR. The sample contains under 30,000 clones, about 90% of which appear only once. Germline CDR1 reads LGHDT; CDR2 reads YNNKEL (reference sequence). With 1 base removed from V and 3 bases from J, the gap between germline ends came to 9 bases. There are 14 residues in the CDR3. The V call is TRBV3-1 (or the pseudogene TRBV3-2), the J call TRBJ1-1; D perhaps matches TRBD1 (5 bases). Sequencing input: formalin-fixed, paraffin-embedded tissue. This clonotype originated in a female donor with melanoma. CDR3 nucleotides: TGTGCCAGCAGCCAAGTTATAGGGGACACTGAAGCTTTCTTT. Translating gives CASSQVIGDTEAFF.